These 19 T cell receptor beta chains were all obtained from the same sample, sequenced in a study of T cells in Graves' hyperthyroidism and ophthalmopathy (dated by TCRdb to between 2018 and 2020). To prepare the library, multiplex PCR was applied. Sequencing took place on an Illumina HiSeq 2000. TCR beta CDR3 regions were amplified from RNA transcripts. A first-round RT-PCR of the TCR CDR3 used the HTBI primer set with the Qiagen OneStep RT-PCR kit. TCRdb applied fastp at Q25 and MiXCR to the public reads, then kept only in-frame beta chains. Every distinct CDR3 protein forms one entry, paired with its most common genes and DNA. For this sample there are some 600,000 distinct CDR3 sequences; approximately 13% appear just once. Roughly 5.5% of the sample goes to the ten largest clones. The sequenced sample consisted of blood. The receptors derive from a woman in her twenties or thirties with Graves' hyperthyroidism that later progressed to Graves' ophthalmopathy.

In DNA, the CDR3 is TGTGCCAGCAGCTTAGATTCGGTCCCGGGACAGGGGTCTTACAACACTGAAGCTTTCTTT. Encoded protein: CASSLDSVPGQGSYNTEAFF. The rearrangement links TRBV7-8 to TRBJ1-1, with 10 bases lining up with TRBD1. Germline values: CDR1 SGHVS, CDR2 FQNEAQ. The length of the CDR3 is 20 residues. The ends lost 1 base at V and 2 bases at J; junction bases unmatched: 16.

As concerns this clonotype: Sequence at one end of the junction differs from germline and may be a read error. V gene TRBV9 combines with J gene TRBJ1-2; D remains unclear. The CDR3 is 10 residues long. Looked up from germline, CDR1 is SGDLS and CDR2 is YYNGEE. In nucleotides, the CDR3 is TGTGCCAGCAGCGGTGGCCCCCTTGCCTTC. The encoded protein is CASSGGPLAF.

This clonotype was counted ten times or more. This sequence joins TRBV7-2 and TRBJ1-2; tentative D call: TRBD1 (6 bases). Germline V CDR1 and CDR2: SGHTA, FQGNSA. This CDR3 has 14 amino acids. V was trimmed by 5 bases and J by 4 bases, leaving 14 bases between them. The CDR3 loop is CASSLKGVPYGYTF. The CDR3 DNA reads TGTGCCAGCAGCCTGAAGGGGGTTCCCTATGGCTACACCTTC.

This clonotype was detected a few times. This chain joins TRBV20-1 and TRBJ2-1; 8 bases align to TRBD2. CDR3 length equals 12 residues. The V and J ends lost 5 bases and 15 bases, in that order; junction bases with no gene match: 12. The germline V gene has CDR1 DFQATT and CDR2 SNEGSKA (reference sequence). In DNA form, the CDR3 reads TGCAGTGCTGCAGGTCCTCCGGGACTAGTGTTCTTC. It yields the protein CSAAGPPGLVFF.

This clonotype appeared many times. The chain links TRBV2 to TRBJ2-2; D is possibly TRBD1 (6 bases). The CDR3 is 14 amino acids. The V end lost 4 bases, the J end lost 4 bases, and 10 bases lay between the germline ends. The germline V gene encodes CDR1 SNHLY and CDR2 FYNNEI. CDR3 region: CASSAEGGTGELFF. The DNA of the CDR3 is TGTGCCAGCAGTGCGGAAGGGGGCACCGGGGAGCTGTTTTTT.

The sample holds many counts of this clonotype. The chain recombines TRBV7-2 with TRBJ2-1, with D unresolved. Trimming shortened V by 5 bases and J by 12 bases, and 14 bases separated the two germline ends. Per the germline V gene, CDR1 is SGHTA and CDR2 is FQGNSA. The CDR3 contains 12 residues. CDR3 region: CASSHTDARQFF. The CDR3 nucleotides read TGTGCCAGCAGCCACACCGACGCCCGGCAGTTCTTC.

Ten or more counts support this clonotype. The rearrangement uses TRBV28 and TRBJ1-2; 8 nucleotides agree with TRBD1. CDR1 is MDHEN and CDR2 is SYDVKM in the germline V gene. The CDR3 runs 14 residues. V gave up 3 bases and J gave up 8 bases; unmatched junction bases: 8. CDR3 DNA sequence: TGTGCCAGCAGTTTCAGGGGGCCCCTCGGCGGCTACACCTTC. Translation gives CASSFRGPLGGYTF.

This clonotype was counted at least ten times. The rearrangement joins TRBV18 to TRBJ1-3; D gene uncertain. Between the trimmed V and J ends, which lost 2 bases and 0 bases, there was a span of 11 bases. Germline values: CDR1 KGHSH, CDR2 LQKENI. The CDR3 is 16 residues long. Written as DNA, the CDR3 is TGTGCCAGCTCACCAGCTAGCAGGTCCTCTGGAAACACCATATATTTT. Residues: CASSPASRSSGNTIYF.

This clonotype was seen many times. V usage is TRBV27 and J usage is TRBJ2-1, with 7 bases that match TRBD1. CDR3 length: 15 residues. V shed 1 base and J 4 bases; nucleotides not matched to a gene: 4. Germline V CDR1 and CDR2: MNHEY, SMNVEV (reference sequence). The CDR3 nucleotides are TGTGCCAGCAGTTTATTCGGGACAGCATACAATGAGCAGTTCTTC. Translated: CASSLFGTAYNEQFF.

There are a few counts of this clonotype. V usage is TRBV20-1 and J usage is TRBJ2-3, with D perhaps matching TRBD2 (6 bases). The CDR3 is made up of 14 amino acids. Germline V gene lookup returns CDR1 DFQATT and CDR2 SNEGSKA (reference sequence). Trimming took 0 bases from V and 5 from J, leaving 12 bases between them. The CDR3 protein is CSAREADYRDTQYF. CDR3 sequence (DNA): TGCAGTGCTAGAGAAGCGGACTACCGAGATACGCAGTATTTT.

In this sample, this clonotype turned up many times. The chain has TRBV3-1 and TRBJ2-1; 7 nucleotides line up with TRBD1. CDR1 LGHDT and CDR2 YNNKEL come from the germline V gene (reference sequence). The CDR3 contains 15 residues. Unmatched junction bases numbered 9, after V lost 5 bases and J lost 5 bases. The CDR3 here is CASSYKRTGNNEQFF. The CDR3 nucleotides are TGTGCCAGCAGCTATAAACGGACAGGAAACAATGAGCAGTTCTTC.

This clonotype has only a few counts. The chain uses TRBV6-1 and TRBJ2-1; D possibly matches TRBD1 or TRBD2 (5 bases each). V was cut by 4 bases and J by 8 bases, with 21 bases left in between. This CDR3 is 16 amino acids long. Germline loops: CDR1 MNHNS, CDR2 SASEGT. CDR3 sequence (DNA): TGTGCCAGCAGTGGACGGAGTTTAAGGGGAGTGCATGAGCAGTTCTTC. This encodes CASSGRSLRGVHEQFF.

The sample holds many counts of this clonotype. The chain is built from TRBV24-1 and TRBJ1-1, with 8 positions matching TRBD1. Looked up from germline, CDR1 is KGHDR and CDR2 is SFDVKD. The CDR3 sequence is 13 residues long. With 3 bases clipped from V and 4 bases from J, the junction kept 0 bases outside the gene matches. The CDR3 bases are TGTGCCACCAGTGATGGACAGGGCACTGAAGCTTTCTTT. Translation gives CATSDGQGTEAFF.

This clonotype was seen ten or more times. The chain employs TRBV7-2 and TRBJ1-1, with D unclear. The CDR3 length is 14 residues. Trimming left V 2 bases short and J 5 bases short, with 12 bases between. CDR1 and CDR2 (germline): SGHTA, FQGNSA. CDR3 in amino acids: CASSLTTLGTEAFF. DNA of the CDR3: TGTGCCAGCAGCTTAACGACGCTGGGGACTGAAGCTTTCTTT.

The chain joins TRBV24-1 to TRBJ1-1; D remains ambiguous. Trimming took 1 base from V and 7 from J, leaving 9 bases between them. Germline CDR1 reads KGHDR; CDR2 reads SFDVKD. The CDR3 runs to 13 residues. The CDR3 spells CATSDFRGLEAFF. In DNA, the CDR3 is TGTGCCACCAGTGATTTTCGAGGGCTTGAAGCTTTCTTT.

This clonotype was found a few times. Here the CDR3 DNA reads TGTGCCAGCAGTCGACTAGATGTGGGGGAGCAGTTCTTC. It specifies CASSRLDVGEQFF. The chain uses TRBV28 and TRBJ2-1; D is perhaps TRBD2 (6 bases). The V end lost 5 bases, the J end lost 10 bases, and 15 bases lay between the germline ends. CDR1 and CDR2 from the germline V gene are MDHEN and SYDVKM. The CDR3 length is 13 residues.

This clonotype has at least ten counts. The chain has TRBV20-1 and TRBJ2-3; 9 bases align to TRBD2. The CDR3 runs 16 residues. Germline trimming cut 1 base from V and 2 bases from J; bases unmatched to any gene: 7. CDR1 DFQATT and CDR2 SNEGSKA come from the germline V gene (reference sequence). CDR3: CSARGRVAGATDTQYF. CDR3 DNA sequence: TGCAGTGCTAGAGGGAGGGTAGCGGGAGCCACAGATACGCAGTATTTT.

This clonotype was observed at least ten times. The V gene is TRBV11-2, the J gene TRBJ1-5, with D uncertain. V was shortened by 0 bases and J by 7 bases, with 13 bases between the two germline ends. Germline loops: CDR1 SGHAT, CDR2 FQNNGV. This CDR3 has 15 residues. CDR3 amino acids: CASSLEKERGQPQHF. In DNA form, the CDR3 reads TGTGCCAGCAGCTTAGAAAAAGAGCGTGGACAGCCCCAGCATTTT. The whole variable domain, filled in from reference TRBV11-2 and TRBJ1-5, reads EAGVAQSPRYKIIEKRQSVAFWCNPISGHATLYWYQQILGQGPKLLIQFQNNGVVDDSQLPKDRFSAERLKGVDSTLKIQPAKLEDSAVYLCASSLEKERGQPQHFGDGTRLSIL.

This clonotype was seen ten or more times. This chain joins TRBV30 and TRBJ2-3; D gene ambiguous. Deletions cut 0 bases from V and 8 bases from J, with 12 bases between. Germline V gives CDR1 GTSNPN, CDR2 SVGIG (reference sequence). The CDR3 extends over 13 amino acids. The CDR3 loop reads CAWSVPSRTTQYF. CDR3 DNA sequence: TGTGCCTGGAGTGTACCAAGCCGCACTACGCAGTATTTT.